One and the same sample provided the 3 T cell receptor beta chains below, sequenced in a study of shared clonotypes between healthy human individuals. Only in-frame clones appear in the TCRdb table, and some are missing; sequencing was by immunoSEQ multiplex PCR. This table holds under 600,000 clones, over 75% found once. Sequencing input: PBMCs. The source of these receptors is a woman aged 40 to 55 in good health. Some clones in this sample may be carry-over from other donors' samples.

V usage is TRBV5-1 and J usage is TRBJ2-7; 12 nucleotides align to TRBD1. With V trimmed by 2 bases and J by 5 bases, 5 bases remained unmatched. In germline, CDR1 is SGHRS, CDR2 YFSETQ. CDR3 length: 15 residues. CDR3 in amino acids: CASSFSGTGGDEQYF. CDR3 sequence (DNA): TGCGCCAGCAGCTTTTCCGGGACAGGGGGCGACGAGCAGTACTTC.

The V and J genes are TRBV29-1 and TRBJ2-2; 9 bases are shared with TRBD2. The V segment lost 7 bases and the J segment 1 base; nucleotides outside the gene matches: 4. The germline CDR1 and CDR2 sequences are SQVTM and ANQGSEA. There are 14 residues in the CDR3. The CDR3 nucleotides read TGCAGCGGACAAGCGGGAGGGAACACCGGGGAGCTGTTTTTT. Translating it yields CSGQAGGNTGELFF.

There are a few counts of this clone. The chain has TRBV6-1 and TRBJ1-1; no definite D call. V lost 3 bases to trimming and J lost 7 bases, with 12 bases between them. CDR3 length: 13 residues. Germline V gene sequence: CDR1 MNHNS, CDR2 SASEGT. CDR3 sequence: CASSDSTRNEAFF. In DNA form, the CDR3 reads TGTGCCAGCAGTGACTCGACCCGTAATGAAGCTTTCTTT.